The T cell receptor (beta chain) under discussion was sequenced for a study of beta chain features in type 1 diabetes. All of the isolated RNA was reverse transcribed, so expressed TCRB transcripts were sequenced. Repertoires were generated with immunoSEQ multiplex PCR, while TCRdb's copy carries only in-frame clones and drops some. The data contain under 450,000 clones, over 11% of them seen just once; the ten biggest clones take up approximately 0.038%. This clone was observed a handful of times. Sequenced sample: naive CD4+ T cells from blood. This clonotype was obtained from a man aged 25 to 40 in good health.

DNA for the CDR3: TGTGCCAGCAGCTTAGACGGGACTTTACAAGAGACCCAGTACTTC. Translating it yields CASSLDGTLQETQYF. The V call is TRBV7-2, the J call TRBJ2-5; D may be TRBD2 (6 bases). This CDR3 is built from 15 residues. V was shortened by 1 base and J by 2 bases, with 11 bases between the two germline ends. From germline, CDR1 is SGHTA and CDR2 FQGNSA.